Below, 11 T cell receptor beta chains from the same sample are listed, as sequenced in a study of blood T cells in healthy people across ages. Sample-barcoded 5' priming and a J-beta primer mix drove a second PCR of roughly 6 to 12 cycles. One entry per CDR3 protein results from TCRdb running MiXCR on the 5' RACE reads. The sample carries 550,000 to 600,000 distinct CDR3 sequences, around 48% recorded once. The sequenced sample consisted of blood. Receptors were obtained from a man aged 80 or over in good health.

The chain's CDR3 is CSVGQGWSEQYF. CDR3 DNA sequence: TGCAGCGTCGGACAGGGATGGAGCGAGCAGTACTTC. This chain connects TRBV29-1 to TRBJ2-7; 8 bases align to TRBD1. The V and J ends lost 6 bases and 6 bases, in that order; junction bases with no gene match: 7. Germline assignment: CDR1 SQVTM and CDR2 ANQGSEA. This CDR3 region has 12 residues.

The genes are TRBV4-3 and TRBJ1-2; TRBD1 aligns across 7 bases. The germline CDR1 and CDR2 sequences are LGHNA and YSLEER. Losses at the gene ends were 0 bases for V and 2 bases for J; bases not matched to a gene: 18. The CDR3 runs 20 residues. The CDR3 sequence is CASSQDRANLVGQRNYGYTF. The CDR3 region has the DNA TGCGCCAGCAGCCAAGATAGGGCGAATTTAGTGGGACAGCGAAACTATGGCTACACCTTC.

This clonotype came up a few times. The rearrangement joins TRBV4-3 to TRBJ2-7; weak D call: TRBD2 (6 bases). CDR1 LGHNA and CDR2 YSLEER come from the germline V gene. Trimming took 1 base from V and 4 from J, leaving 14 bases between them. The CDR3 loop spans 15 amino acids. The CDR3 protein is CASSQAAGWEYEQYF. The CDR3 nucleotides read TGCGCCAGCAGCCAAGCCGCGGGGTGGGAGTACGAGCAGTACTTC.

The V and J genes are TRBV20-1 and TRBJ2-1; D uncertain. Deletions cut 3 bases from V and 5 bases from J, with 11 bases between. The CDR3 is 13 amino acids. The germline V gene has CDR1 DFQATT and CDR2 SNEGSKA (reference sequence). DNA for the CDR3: TGCAGTGCTAGTCAGTGGTTACACAATGAGCAGTTCTTC. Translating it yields CSASQWLHNEQFF.

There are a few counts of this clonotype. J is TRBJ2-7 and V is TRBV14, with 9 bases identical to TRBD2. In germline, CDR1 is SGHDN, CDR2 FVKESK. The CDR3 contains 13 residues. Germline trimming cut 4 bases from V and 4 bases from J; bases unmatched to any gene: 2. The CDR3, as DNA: TGTGCCAGCAGCCTTACTAGCGGGTACGAGCAGTACTTC. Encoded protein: CASSLTSGYEQYF.

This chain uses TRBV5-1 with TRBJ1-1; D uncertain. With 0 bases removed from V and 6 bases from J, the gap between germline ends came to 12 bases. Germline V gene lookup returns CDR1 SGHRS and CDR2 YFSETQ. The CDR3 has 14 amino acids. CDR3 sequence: CASSLVGSDPEAFF. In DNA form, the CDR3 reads TGCGCCAGCAGCTTGGTTGGGTCAGACCCTGAAGCTTTCTTT. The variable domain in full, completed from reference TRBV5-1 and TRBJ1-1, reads KAGVTQTPRYLIKTRGQQVTLSCSPISGHRSVSWYQQTPGQGLQFLFEYFSETQRNKGNFPGRFSGRQFSNSRSEMNVSTLELGDSALYLCASSLVGSDPEAFFGQGTRLTVV.

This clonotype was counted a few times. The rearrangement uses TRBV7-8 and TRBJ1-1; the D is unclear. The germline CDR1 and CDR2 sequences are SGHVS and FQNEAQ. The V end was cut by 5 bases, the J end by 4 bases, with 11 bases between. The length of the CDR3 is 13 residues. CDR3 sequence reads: CASSTGLPTEAFF. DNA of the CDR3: TGTGCCAGCAGCACCGGACTCCCCACTGAAGCTTTCTTT. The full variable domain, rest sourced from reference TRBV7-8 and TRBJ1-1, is GAGVSQSPRYKVAKRGQDVALRCDPISGHVSLFWYQQALGQGPEFLTYFQNEAQLDKSGLPSDRFFAERPEGSVSTLKIQRTQQEDSAVYLCASSTGLPTEAFFGQGTRLTVV.

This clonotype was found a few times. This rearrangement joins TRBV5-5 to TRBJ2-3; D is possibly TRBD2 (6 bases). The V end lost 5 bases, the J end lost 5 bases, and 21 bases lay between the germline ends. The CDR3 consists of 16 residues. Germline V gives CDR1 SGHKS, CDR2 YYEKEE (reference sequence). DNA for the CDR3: TGTGCCAGCAGTGGAAAAGCGGGTGGGCCAGGAGATACGCAGTATTTT. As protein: CASSGKAGGPGDTQYF.

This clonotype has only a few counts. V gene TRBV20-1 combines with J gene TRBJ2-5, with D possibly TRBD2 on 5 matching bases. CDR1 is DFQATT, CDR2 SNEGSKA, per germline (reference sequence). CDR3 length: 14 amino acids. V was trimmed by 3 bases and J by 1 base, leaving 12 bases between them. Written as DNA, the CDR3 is TGCAGTGCTAGCAGGCTAGCCCTCCAAGAGACCCAGTACTTC. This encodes CSASRLALQETQYF.

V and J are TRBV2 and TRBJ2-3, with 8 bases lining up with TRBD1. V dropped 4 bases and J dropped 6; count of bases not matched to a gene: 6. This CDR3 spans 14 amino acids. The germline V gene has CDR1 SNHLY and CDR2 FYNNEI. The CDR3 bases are TGTGCCAGCAGTGCGCAGGGGGCTTCTGATACGCAGTATTTT. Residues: CASSAQGASDTQYF.

DNA for the CDR3: TGTGCCAGCAGCCCTATCTACGGACAGGGCAATCAGCCCCAGCATTTT. Protein: CASSPIYGQGNQPQHF. The chain has TRBV5-5 and TRBJ1-5; 7 bases match TRBD1. This CDR3 has 16 residues. Germline CDR1 SGHKS, CDR2 YYEKEE (reference sequence). Trimming cost V 4 bases and J 2 bases; bases outside gene matches: 9.